Listed below are T cell receptor beta chains from one sample, sequenced in a study of blood T cell repertoires in COVID-19. Method: immunoSEQ multiplex PCR; TCRdb's copy keeps in-frame clones and lacks some. Among approximately 70,000 clones, about 80% were seen once, and the ten largest hold about 0.87%. Material: peripheral blood. The receptors here all came from a woman aged 70 to 79 with acute or convalescent COVID-19. Each CDR3 is given with its conserved first and last residue. The order of the fields is CDR3 length, D gene, V gene, J gene, clone size, CDR3 DNA, CDR3 protein. A D gene is named only where the DNA matches it firmly. Only part of the rows carry a size: once, few, many, or a class if the clone is expanded.

>17|TRBD1|TRBV3-1/TRBV3-2|TRBJ2-5|-
TGTGCCAGCAGCCAAGGTACTGGGACAGGGATGGTGGAGACCCAGTACTTC
CASSQGTGTGMVETQYF
>14|-|TRBV7-9|TRBJ1-3|few
TGTGCCAGCGGGACACCGAACTCTGGAAACACCATATATTTT
CASGTPNSGNTIYF
>14|-|TRBV5-1|TRBJ1-1|-
TGCGCCAGCAGCATCTCCGAGGGGGGGACTGAAGCTTTCTTT
CASSISEGGTEAFF
>16|TRBD2|TRBV2|TRBJ2-1|-
TGTGCCAGCAGCACCCTCGGGCTAGCGGGCAACAATGAGCAGTTCTTC
CASSTLGLAGNNEQFF
>13|-|TRBV14|TRBJ1-2|once
TGTGCCAGCAGCCATGAGGCGAGGCATGGCTACACCTTC
CASSHEARHGYTF
>15|-|TRBV6-5|TRBJ2-6|few
TGTGCCAGCAGTTTGAAGGGGACTGGGGCCAACGTCCTGACTTTC
CASSLKGTGANVLTF
>15|TRBD1|TRBV19|TRBJ1-2|-
TGTGCCAGTAGCACCCAGGGACAGTTAGGCTATGGCTACACCTTC
CASSTQGQLGYGYTF
>16|TRBD1|TRBV19|TRBJ2-4|-
TGTGCCAGTACCACAGGGGGAAAGTTAGCCAAAAACATTCAGTACTTC
CASTTGGKLAKNIQYF
>12|-|TRBV12-3/TRBV12-4|TRBJ2-7|-
TGTGCCAGCAGTGGGGACATCTACGAGCAGTACTTC
CASSGDIYEQYF
>14|-|TRBV5-1|TRBJ2-1|-
TGCGCCAGCAGCTTCCGGGTCGGGGTTTATGAGCAGTTCTTC
CASSFRVGVYEQFF
>15|-|TRBV5-5|TRBJ2-7|-
TGTGCCAGCAGCTTGGCCCCCAGGGTGTATGACGAGCAGTACTTC
CASSLAPRVYDEQYF